This T cell receptor beta chain was captured by sequencing in a study of cytomegalovirus exposure and HLA in healthy donors. Vbeta (60) and Jbeta (13) primers were used in the PCR. The table came from immunoSEQ multiplex PCR; TCRdb's copy has only in-frame clones and leaves some out. The table shows 120,000 to 150,000 clones, with approximately 78% occurring only once. In its sample, this clone was seen a few times. The clonotype was recovered from a man between 40 and 49 years old in good health and CMV-seropositive. The specimen sequenced was PBMCs.

This chain's CDR3 is CASSDRQGDTEAFF. DNA of the CDR3: TGCGCCAGCAGTGATCGACAGGGAGACACTGAAGCTTTCTTT. The rearrangement links TRBV10-2 to TRBJ1-1; TRBD1 aligns across 7 bases. V shed 3 bases and J 3 bases; nucleotides not matched to a gene: 4. The germline V gene has CDR1 WSHSY and CDR2 SAAADI. The CDR3 has 14 residues.